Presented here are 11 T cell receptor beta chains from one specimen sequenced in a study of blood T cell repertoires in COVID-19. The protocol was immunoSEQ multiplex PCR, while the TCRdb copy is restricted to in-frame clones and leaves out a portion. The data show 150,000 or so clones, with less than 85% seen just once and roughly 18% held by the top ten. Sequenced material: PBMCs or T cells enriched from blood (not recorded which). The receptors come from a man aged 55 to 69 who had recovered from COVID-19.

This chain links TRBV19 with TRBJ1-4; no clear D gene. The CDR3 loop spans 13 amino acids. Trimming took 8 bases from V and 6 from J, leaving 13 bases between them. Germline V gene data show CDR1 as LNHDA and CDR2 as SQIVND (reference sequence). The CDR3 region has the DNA TGTGCCAGTCGGTTCAAACGGGATGAAAAACTGTTTTTT. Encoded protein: CASRFKRDEKLFF.

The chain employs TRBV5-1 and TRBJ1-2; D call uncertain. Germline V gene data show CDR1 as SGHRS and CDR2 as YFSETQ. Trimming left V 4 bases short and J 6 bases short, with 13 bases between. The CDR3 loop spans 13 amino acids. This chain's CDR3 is CASSGGMFNGYTF. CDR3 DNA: TGCGCCAGCAGCGGAGGGATGTTTAATGGCTACACCTTC.

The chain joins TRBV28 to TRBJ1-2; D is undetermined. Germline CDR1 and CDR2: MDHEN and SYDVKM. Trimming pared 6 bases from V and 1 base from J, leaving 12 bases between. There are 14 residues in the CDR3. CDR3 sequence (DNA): TGTGCCAGCAGACTACCCTCGGTTAACTATGGCTACACCTTC. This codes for CASRLPSVNYGYTF.

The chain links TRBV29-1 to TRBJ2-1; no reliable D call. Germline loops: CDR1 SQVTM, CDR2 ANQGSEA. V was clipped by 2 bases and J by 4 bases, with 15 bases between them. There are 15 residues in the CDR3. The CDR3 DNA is TGCAGCGTTGAATCTGGCAGATCCCTTTACAATGAGCAGTTCTTC. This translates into CSVESGRSLYNEQFF.

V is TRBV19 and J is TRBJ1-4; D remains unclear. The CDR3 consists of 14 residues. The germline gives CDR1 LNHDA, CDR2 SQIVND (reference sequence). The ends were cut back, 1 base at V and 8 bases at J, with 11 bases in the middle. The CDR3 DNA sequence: TGTGCCAGTAGTATAGGCGGAGCGGAGGAAAAACTGTTTTTT. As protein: CASSIGGAEEKLFF.

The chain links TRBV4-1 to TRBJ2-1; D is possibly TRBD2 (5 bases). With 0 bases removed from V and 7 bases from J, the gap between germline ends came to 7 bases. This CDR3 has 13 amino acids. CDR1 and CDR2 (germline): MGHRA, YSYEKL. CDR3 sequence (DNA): TGCGCCAGCAGCCAAGAATCGGGGAATGAGCAGTTCTTC. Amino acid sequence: CASSQESGNEQFF.

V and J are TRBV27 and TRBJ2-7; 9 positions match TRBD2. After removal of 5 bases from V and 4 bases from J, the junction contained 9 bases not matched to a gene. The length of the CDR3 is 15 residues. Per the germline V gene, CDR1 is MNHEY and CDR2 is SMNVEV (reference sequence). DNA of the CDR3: TGTGCCAGCAGTCCCCGGGGTAGCGGGAGTTACGAGCAGTACTTC. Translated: CASSPRGSGSYEQYF.

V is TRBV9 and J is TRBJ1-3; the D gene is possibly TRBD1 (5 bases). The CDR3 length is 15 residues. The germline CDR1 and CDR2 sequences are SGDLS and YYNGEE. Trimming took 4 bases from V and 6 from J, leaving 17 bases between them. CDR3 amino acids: CASSPRAGGVNTIYF. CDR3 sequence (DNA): TGTGCCAGCAGCCCCCGAGCCGGGGGGGTAAACACCATATATTTT.

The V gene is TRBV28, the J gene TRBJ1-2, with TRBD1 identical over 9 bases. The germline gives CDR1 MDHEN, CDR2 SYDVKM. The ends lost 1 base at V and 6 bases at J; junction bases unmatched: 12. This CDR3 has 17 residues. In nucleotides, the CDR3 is TGTGCCAGCAGTTTATCCACGGCGACAGGGGGGCGGGATGGCTACACCTTC. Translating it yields CASSLSTATGGRDGYTF.

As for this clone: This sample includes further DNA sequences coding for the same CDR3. CDR3 loop: CASSRTGDEKLFF. The CDR3 DNA sequence: TGTGCCAGCAGTAGGACAGGGGACGAAAAACTGTTTTTT. V and J are TRBV12-3 or TRBV12-4 and TRBJ1-4; 9 positions match TRBD1. The CDR3 loop spans 13 amino acids. Germline trimming cut 5 bases from V and 8 bases from J; bases unmatched to any gene: 3.

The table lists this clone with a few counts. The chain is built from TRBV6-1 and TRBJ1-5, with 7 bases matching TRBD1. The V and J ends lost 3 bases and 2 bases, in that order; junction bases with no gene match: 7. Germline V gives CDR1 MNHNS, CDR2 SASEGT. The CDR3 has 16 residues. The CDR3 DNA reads TGTGCCAGCAGTGAGTCGACAGGGACGGGCAATCAGCCCCAGCATTTT. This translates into CASSESTGTGNQPQHF.